This TCR beta chain was sequenced for a study of T cell repertoires in cytomegalovirus infection (dated by TCRdb to the late 2010s). A note on the overall study: Alongside well-studied HLA-B-restricted epitopes, the peptide stimulations were aimed at recently identified HLA-C-restricted CMV epitopes, whose presentation resists viral immunomodulation. Because public TCR beta signatures pointed to carriage of CMV infection together with the matching HLA type, the HLA type of each donor mattered for the analysis.

This specimen's treatment or condition label, per the study, means: in vitro stimulation with specific CMV peptide epitopes to enrich CMV-specific T cells. The CDR3 covers 15 residues, taking in both the cysteine and the phenylalanine. The DNA shown is the 45-base CDR3, in frame from base 1. A distance of 19 bases separates the germline ends of V and J, which lose 8 bases and 6 bases respectively. Broader findings and caveats from the paper: The ex vivo response was dominated by HLA-C-restricted CMV-specific TCR beta clonotypes, and the single most frequent clonotype in two of eight donors was supplied by these HLA-C-restricted clonotypes. In both this cohort and an independent roughly 400-donor cohort, the cumulative frequency of public TCR beta family members distinguished carriers of CMV infection plus the relevant HLA type.

With respect to this clonotype: The specificity of this receptor is unknown. No much larger clone exists at a distance of one base, and base qualities are not known.

The instrument was an Illumina HiSeq 1500. Clones were called with MiXCR by TCRdb after fastp trimmed the public reads at Q25, and only in-frame beta chains were retained. Each CDR3 protein gets just one entry, which takes the most common genes and DNA from the rows behind it. The sample table contains 40,000 to 55,000 distinct CDR3 sequences; only one count was recorded for roughly 20% of them. The leading ten clones occupy around a quarter of the sample. The rearrangement combines TRBV12-3 or TRBV12-4 with TRBJ2-2; the D gene is tentatively TRBD1 or TRBD2, each matching 6 bases. The clonotype originates from a human donor in good health (CMV status not recorded). Some clones in this sample may be carry-over from other donors' samples. Sample: CD8+ T cells from cultured PBMCs, taken from culture after CMV antigen stimulation. The sequenced DNA is TGTGCCAGCGGCCGGCCCGGTGGGGGGCCCGGGGAGCTGTTTTTT. It encodes CASGRPGGGPGELFF.